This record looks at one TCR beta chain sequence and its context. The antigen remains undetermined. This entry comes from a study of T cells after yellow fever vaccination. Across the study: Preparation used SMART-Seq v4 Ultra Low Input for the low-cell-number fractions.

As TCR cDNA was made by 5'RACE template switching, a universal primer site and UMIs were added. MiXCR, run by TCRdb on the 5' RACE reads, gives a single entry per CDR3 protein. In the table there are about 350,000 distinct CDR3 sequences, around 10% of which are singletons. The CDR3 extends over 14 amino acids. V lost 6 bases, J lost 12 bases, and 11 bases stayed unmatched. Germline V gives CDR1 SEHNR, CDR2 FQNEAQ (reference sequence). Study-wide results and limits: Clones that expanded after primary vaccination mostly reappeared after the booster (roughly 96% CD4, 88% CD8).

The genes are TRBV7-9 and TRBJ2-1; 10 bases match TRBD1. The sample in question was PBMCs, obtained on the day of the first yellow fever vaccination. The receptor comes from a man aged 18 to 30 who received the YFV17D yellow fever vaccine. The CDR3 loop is CASSPGQGNLGQFF. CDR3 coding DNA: TGTGCCAGCAGTCCGGGACAGGGGAATCTCGGGCAGTTCTTC. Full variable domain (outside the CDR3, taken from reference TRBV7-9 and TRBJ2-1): DTGVSQNPRHKITKRGQNVTFRCDPISEHNRLYWYRQTLGQGPEFLTYFQNEAQLEKSRLLSDRFSAERPKGSFSTLEIQRTEQGDSAMYLCASSPGQGNLGQFFGPGTRLTVL.